The 16 T cell receptor beta chains below come from one sample, sequenced in a study of blood T cell repertoires in COVID-19. Method: immunoSEQ multiplex PCR; TCRdb's copy keeps in-frame clones and lacks some. Of over 200,000 clones listed, under 90% were seen once; the top ten hold over 4.5%. The sequenced sample was peripheral blood. The receptors come from a man older than 75 with acute or convalescent COVID-19.

This sequence joins TRBV6-4 and TRBJ2-3, with TRBD1 as a possible D gene (5 bases). CDR3 length equals 14 residues. CDR1 MRHNA and CDR2 SNTAGT come from the germline V gene. Trimming removed 8 bases from V and 0 bases from J, with 12 bases in between. The DNA for the CDR3 is TGTGCCAGCTCTAGGGGTAGCAGCACAGATACGCAGTATTTT. It codes for CASSRGSSTDTQYF.

V is TRBV6-5 and J is TRBJ2-3, with D unclear. The germline CDR1 and CDR2 sequences are MNHEY and SVGAGI. With 2 bases removed from V and 5 bases from J, the gap between germline ends came to 11 bases. The CDR3 spans 14 residues. The CDR3 DNA reads as TGTGCCAGCAGTTACGCCAGCGTCCTAGATACGCAGTATTTT. Translation: CASSYASVLDTQYF.

This clone was seen only a few times. J is TRBJ1-1 and V is TRBV5-1; D is unresolved. V was clipped by 0 bases and J by 0 bases, with 12 bases between them. The CDR3 loop spans 16 amino acids. Germline V gene lookup returns CDR1 SGHRS and CDR2 YFSETQ. CDR3 protein: CASSLVAGDMNTEAFF. The DNA of the CDR3 is TGCGCCAGCAGCTTGGTGGCAGGCGACATGAACACTGAAGCTTTCTTT. Complete variable domain (other parts from reference TRBV5-1 and TRBJ1-1): KAGVTQTPRYLIKTRGQQVTLSCSPISGHRSVSWYQQTPGQGLQFLFEYFSETQRNKGNFPGRFSGRQFSNSRSEMNVSTLELGDSALYLCASSLVAGDMNTEAFFGQGTRLTVV.

This clone was seen more than once but under ten times. The gene calls are TRBV4-2 and TRBJ2-1; TRBD1 is a possible D gene (6 bases). Germline V gene lookup returns CDR1 LGHNA and CDR2 YNFKEQ. With 1 base removed from V and 5 bases from J, the gap between germline ends came to 12 bases. The CDR3 is 15 amino acids. The CDR3 region is CASSQVSRDNNEQFF. CDR3 in DNA: TGTGCCAGCAGCCAAGTTAGTCGGGACAACAATGAGCAGTTCTTC.

V gene TRBV10-3 combines with J gene TRBJ2-7, with 14 positions matching TRBD2. Germline CDR1 is ENHRY and CDR2 is SYGVKD. CDR3 length: 17 amino acids. Losses at the gene ends were 3 bases for V and 1 base for J; bases not matched to a gene: 5. In DNA, the CDR3 is TGTGCCATCAGTGACCCGGGACTAGCGGGAGTATCCTACGAGCAGTACTTC. As protein: CAISDPGLAGVSYEQYF.

This chain links TRBV30 with TRBJ1-4; D unresolved. The CDR3 has 13 residues. Germline lookup yields CDR1 GTSNPN and CDR2 SVGIG (reference sequence). Trimming shortened V by 4 bases and J by 8 bases, and 14 bases separated the two germline ends. The DNA for the CDR3 is TGTGCCTGGATCCTGACCCCGGGGGAAAAACTGTTTTTT. Translating gives CAWILTPGEKLFF.

The J gene is TRBJ1-3, the V gene TRBV7-8; D uncertain. Trimming took off 5 bases at V and 0 bases at J, with 14 bases between the two ends. The germline CDR1 and CDR2 sequences are SGHVS and FQNEAQ. CDR3 length: 16 amino acids. The CDR3 here is CASSAGLKYSGNTIYF. CDR3 bases: TGTGCCAGCAGCGCAGGACTGAAATACTCTGGAAACACCATATATTTT.

The rearrangement joins TRBV10-3 to TRBJ2-3; 8 bases are shared with TRBD2. The CDR3 extends over 16 amino acids. The junction had 6 bases not matched to a gene; V was cut back by 4 bases and J by 0 bases. Germline values: CDR1 ENHRY, CDR2 SYGVKD. The CDR3 loop is CAISAASGLSTDTQYF. CDR3 nucleotide sequence: TGTGCCATCAGTGCGGCTAGCGGGCTTAGCACAGATACGCAGTATTTT.

The chain links TRBV29-1 to TRBJ1-2; no reliable D call. The CDR3 spans 12 residues. The V end lost 3 bases, the J end lost 0 bases, and 5 bases lay between the germline ends. CDR1 is SQVTM, CDR2 ANQGSEA, per germline. CDR3 protein: CSVDHTNYGYTF. Written as DNA, the CDR3 is TGCAGCGTTGACCACACTAACTATGGCTACACCTTC.

The table lists this clone with a few counts. The CDR3 loop reads CASSPSGSLSGNTIYF. CDR3 in DNA: TGCGCCAGCAGCCCCTCAGGAAGCCTCTCTGGAAACACCATATATTTT. The J gene is TRBJ1-3, the V gene TRBV5-1; D unclear. Trimming cost V 4 bases and J 0 bases, with 14 bases left between them. The CDR3 consists of 16 residues. Germline V gives CDR1 SGHRS, CDR2 YFSETQ.

In its sample, this clone was seen a few times. The CDR3 region has the DNA TGTGCCAGCAGCTTAGGCGGGGGGAGCAATCAGCCCCAGCATTTT. Protein product: CASSLGGGSNQPQHF. V is TRBV11-3 and J is TRBJ1-5; a weak D match, TRBD1 (5 bases). Per germline, CDR1 SGHNT and CDR2 YENEEA. This CDR3 is 15 amino acids long. V lost 1 base, J lost 1 base, and 8 bases lay in between. The full variable domain, in which reference TRBV11-3 and TRBJ1-5 provide the parts outside the CDR3, is EAGVVQSPRYKIIEKKQPVAFWCNPISGHNTLYWYLQNLGQGPELLIRYENEEAVDDSQLPKDRFSAERLKGVDSTLKIQPAELGDSAVYLCASSLGGGSNQPQHFGDGTRLSIL.

The chain is built from TRBV6-5 and TRBJ1-2, with D unclear. The CDR3 has 14 residues. Per germline, CDR1 MNHEY and CDR2 SVGAGI. V gave up 0 bases and J gave up 4 bases, with 9 bases separating them. CDR3 in DNA: TGTGCCAGCAGTTACTCGACTAAACCCTATGGCTACACCTTC. This sequence encodes CASSYSTKPYGYTF.

V usage is TRBV9 and J usage is TRBJ2-3; 8 bases are shared with TRBD1. The ends lost 4 bases at V and 1 base at J; junction bases unmatched: 8. Germline-derived CDR1 and CDR2 are SGDLS and YYNGEE. The CDR3 covers 16 residues. The CDR3 DNA reads TGTGCCAGCAGCCCATGGACAGGGTCCGGCACAGATACGCAGTATTTT. The encoded protein is CASSPWTGSGTDTQYF.

This rearrangement joins TRBV21-1 to TRBJ2-2; TRBD1, as called in the table, went unchecked against the DNA. TRBV21-1 is a documented pseudogene. The CDR3 consists of 17 residues. In DNA, the CDR3 is TGTGCCAGCAGCCGGCAGACAGGGTCCTATTCGACCGGGGAGCTGTTTTTT. It encodes CASSRQTGSYSTGELFF.

This sequence joins TRBV7-3 and TRBJ2-5; D is perhaps TRBD2 (6 bases). The length of the CDR3 is 16 residues. CDR1 SGHTA and CDR2 FQGTGA come from the germline V gene. V lost 5 bases and J lost 2, with 18 bases in between. The CDR3 protein is CASSPGPRGAQETQYF. For the CDR3, the DNA is TGTGCCAGCAGCCCCGGCCCGCGCGGGGCGCAAGAGACCCAGTACTTC.

The chain combines TRBV7-8 with TRBJ1-2; D remains ambiguous. The CDR3 totals 13 residues. Looked up from germline, CDR1 is SGHVS and CDR2 is FQNEAQ. V was pared by 0 bases and J by 3 bases, with 5 bases between. Here the CDR3 reads CASSLAQYYGYTF. Here the CDR3 DNA reads TGTGCCAGCAGCTTAGCCCAGTACTATGGCTACACCTTC.